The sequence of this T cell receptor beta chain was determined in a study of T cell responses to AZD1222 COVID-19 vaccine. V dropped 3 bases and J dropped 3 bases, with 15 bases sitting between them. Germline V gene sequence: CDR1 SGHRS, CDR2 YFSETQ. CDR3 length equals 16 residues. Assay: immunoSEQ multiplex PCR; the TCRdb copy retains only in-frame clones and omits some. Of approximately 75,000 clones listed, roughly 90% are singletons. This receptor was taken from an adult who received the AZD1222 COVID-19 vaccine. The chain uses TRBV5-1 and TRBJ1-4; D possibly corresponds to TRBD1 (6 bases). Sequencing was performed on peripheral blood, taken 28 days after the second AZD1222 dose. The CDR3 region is CASSSFAGASNEKLFF. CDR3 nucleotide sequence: TGCGCCAGCAGCTCCTTTGCGGGGGCCTCTAATGAAAAACTGTTTTTT. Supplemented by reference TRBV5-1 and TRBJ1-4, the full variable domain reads KAGVTQTPRYLIKTRGQQVTLSCSPISGHRSVSWYQQTPGQGLQFLFEYFSETQRNKGNFPGRFSGRQFSNSRSEMNVSTLELGDSALYLCASSSFAGASNEKLFFGSGTQLSVL.